The T cell receptor (beta chain) described here comes from a study of T cell repertoires in cytomegalovirus infection. At the level of the study: Shared public TCR beta signatures pointed to both CMV infection and a matching HLA type.

Overall study findings and caveats: Using cumulative public TCR beta family frequency, the authors identified those who carried CMV together with the relevant HLA. CMV-specific HLA-C-restricted TCR beta clonotypes dominated the ex vivo response.

This clonotype was observed a handful of times. Its antigen is still unknown. The CDR3 sequence is 13 residues long. Germline CDR1 reads DFQATT; CDR2 reads SNEGSKA (reference sequence). V lost 6 bases and J 1 base, leaving 10 bases between the germline ends. TCRdb fed the reads into MiXCR, producing one record per CDR3 protein. The table shows 300,000 to 450,000 distinct CDR3 sequences, with 15% to 20% occurring only once. The clonotype originates from a human donor in good health (CMV status not recorded). Some clones in this sample may be carry-over from other donors' samples. Material for sequencing was PBMCs. This rearrangement joins TRBV20-1 to TRBJ1-3; the D gene is possibly TRBD1 (5 bases). The CDR3 sequence is CSASGESGNTIYF. The CDR3 DNA reads as TGCAGTGCCTCGGGGGAATCTGGAAACACCATATATTTT.